This T cell receptor (beta chain) emerged from a study of blood T cells in healthy people across ages. Germline CDR1 and CDR2: DFQATT and SNEGSKA (reference sequence). This CDR3 has 15 amino acids. Concerning this clonotype: Its antigen is unidentified.

The total RNA that was extracted per sample amounted to at least 6 micrograms. Combining a sample-barcoded 5' primer with a J-beta primer mix, a second PCR ran for 7 to 11 cycles. MiXCR, run by TCRdb on the 5' RACE reads, gives a single entry per CDR3 protein. In the table there are roughly 1,000,000 distinct CDR3 sequences, 20% to 25% of which are singletons. General study findings and limits: Diversity estimates drawn from one million T cells were deemed underestimates.

These records were also assigned to another study, of T cells of mothers and their children. From that second work: Addition of sample barcodes and 2-4 random nucleotides occurred through the M1S primer of the second PCR.

The material sequenced was blood. The TCR sequence derives from a girl aged 2 to 10 in good health. The chain uses TRBV20-1 and TRBJ2-1; 8 nucleotides match TRBD2. The J call is doubtful: the DNA matches TRBJ2-7 better. The DNA for the CDR3 is TGCAGTGCCCCTCGAGCGGGGGCAGGGTCCTACGAGCAGTACTTC. Translated, it gives CSAPRAGAGSYEQYF.